The clone carrying this T cell receptor (beta chain) showed up just a few times. Using a J-beta primer mix together with a sample-barcoded 5' primer, a second PCR was run for roughly 6 to 12 cycles. Each cDNA molecule was tagged by a template-switch adaptor with 12 random nucleotides. TCRdb independently ran MiXCR on the 5' RACE reads; one entry per CDR3 protein. The sample holds roughly 1 million distinct CDR3 sequences, under 30% seen once. This record comes from a study of blood T cells in healthy people across ages. The V gene's germline CDR1 is SQVTM and CDR2 ANQGSEA. Trimming pared 4 bases from V and 6 bases from J, leaving 10 bases between. This CDR3 has 11 residues. The sample also formed part of further work on T cells of mothers and their children.

This sequence joins TRBV29-1 and TRBJ2-7; D is unclear. The sequencing input was blood. This TCR was recovered from a girl aged 2 to 9 in good health. The CDR3 is CSVGGTPEQYF. CDR3 sequence (DNA): TGCAGCGTTGGGGGTACCCCCGAGCAGTACTTC.